This TCR beta chain was sequenced in a study of T-cell memory formation after mild COVID-19 (dated by TCRdb to about 2021). Regarding the research as a whole: TCR sequence clusters from the two donors were largely donor specific. Two young, previously healthy adult volunteers made up the cohort, one male and one female. In a couple of donors, T-cell clones that expanded and contracted after mild COVID-19 were followed by sequencing TCRalpha and TCRbeta repertoires longitudinally.

TCRdb records Illumina NovaSeq 6000 as the sequencer. TCRalpha and TCRbeta cDNA libraries were built by 5'RACE with constant-segment primers, adding sample barcodes and unique molecular identifiers. Trizol reagent was used to extract RNA from every sample. The libraries were amplified in two PCR steps, and the second step added a second sample barcode and Illumina TruSeq adapters. Sequencing of libraries was performed on an Illumina NovaSeq with 2 x 150 bp paired-end reads. Per the authors' processing: Demultiplexing of reads and collapsing into UMI-guided consensus sequences were performed with migec v1.2.7. With mixcr v2.1.11, UMI consensuses were aligned to TRA and TRB V and J templates and assembled into clonotypes. Clonotypes were classified as expanded or contracted when called significant by both edgeR and NoisET, with noise models trained on biological replicates. For edgeR calls, a false discovery rate-adjusted p below 0.01 and a log2 fold-change threshold of 1 were applied. As an exploratory analysis of dynamics, max-normalized trajectories of the 1000 most abundant clonotypes were examined by PCA with hierarchical clustering. Each responding clone was given a CD4 or CD8 phenotype based on the CD4+ and CD8+ repertoires, which had been sequenced separately. TCRdb redid the processing of the public reads, applying fastp at Q25 and MiXCR, and retained in-frame beta chains. Every entry covers one CDR3 protein and lists the most common genes and DNA from its rows. These V and J calls originate from TCRdb's pipeline instead of the authors' own analysis. Recorded for this sample are approximately 300,000 distinct CDR3 sequences; roughly a fifth of them occurred a single time. Around 21% of the sample goes to the ten largest clones.

V loses 2 bases at its end and J loses 5 bases; junction bases beyond the gene matches: 5. CDR1 DFQATT and CDR2 SNEGSKA were looked up in the germline V gene (reference sequence). From its cysteine to its phenylalanine, the CDR3 spans 15 amino acids. CDR3 DNA only is kept here, 45 bases in frame from base 1. The full study reports these points: SARS-CoV-2 specificity of the second-wave clones peaking on day 37 was not confirmed. Contracting CD4+ clones were found mainly in CM and EM memory subsets, while CD8+ clones were enriched in EMRA. The detection of some responding clones in pre-infection memory suggests that pre-existing cross-reactive memory T cells joined the SARS-CoV-2 response. Clones that contracted from day 15 to 85 showed balanced CD4/CD8 phenotypes, whereas a second wave of clones that expanded from day 15 to 37 leaned towards CD4+. Only a couple of mild cases were covered by the study, and larger cohorts that include severe cases with pre-infection samples were considered necessary.

Ficoll-Paque density gradient centrifugation was used to isolate PBMCs. A remark on this clonotype: The target of this receptor is not known. No base qualities exist here, and no much larger clone lies one base off it.

The V and J segments used are TRBV20-1 and TRBJ1-6; TRBD1 matches 8 bases in the middle. The sequence came from a man between 18 and 35 years old who had mild COVID-19 (a few samples of this study predate the infection). The sample titles of this study are shuffled in the database, so cell type and time point are left out; the donor was told from shared clones. Specimen: PBMCs or a T cell subset sorted from them (not recorded which). The sequenced DNA: TGCAGTGCTAGACGGACAGGGAACGATAATTCACCCCTCCACTTT. Translated, it gives CSARRTGNDNSPLHF.